A single sample is the source of the 3 T cell receptor beta chains below, sequenced in a study of cytomegalovirus exposure and HLA in healthy donors. Primers for the PCR totalled 60 Vbeta and 13 Jbeta. TCRdb's table, derived via immunoSEQ multiplex PCR, lists solely in-frame clones and lacks some. The repertoire holds approximately 220,000 clones, with over 60% as singletons. The material sequenced was PBMCs. These receptors originate from a man aged 18 to 30 in good health and CMV-seronegative.

This CDR3 is CASSYLNGETQYF. The CDR3 region has the DNA TGTGCCAGCAGTTACCTTAACGGGGAGACCCAGTACTTC. The chain uses TRBV6-5 and TRBJ2-5; D is uncertain. V lost 2 bases and J lost 5, with 9 bases in between. The CDR3 runs to 13 residues. CDR1 MNHEY and CDR2 SVGAGI come from the germline V gene.

The rearrangement uses TRBV21-1 and TRBJ1-2. TRBV21-1 is flagged as a pseudogene. CDR3 size: 12 residues. Written as DNA, the CDR3 is TGTGCCAGCAATCGGAGTATCTATGGCTACACCTTC. Its protein is CASNRSIYGYTF.

V and J are TRBV5-1 and TRBJ1-4, with a possible D match to TRBD1 (6 bases). The CDR3 has 14 residues. The V and J ends lost 4 bases and 2 bases respectively, with 9 bases between them. Looked up from germline, CDR1 is SGHRS and CDR2 is YFSETQ. CDR3 region: CASSVGHTNEKLFF. DNA of the CDR3: TGCGCCAGCAGCGTGGGACACACTAATGAAAAACTGTTTTTT.